The 29 T cell receptor beta chains listed next were all sequenced from one sample in a study of blood T cell repertoires in COVID-19. Assay: immunoSEQ multiplex PCR; the TCRdb copy retains only in-frame clones and omits some. Of roughly 190,000 clones listed, roughly four fifths are singletons. Sequences were obtained from peripheral blood. These receptors all come from a woman in her thirties or forties with acute or convalescent COVID-19.

The genes are TRBV7-2 and TRBJ1-2; D might be TRBD1 (6 bases). CDR1 SGHTA and CDR2 FQGNSA come from the germline V gene. V was cut by 5 bases and J by 2 bases, with 9 bases left in between. CDR3 length: 13 amino acids. The CDR3 is CASSNTGNYGYTF. The CDR3 DNA sequence: TGTGCCAGCAGCAATACAGGGAACTATGGCTACACCTTC.

This clone was seen a few times. The chain joins TRBV11-2 to TRBJ2-1; 9 bases agree with TRBD2. Losses at the gene ends were 5 bases for V and 3 bases for J; bases not matched to a gene: 5. The CDR3 has 15 residues. The germline V gene encodes CDR1 SGHAT and CDR2 FQNNGV. The CDR3 loop reads CASSPLAGNYNEQFF. For the CDR3, the DNA is TGTGCCAGCAGCCCCCTAGCGGGGAACTACAATGAGCAGTTCTTC.

The J gene is TRBJ2-1, the V gene TRBV19; TRBD2 agrees at 8 bases. With V trimmed by 6 bases and J by 2 bases, 6 bases remained unmatched. Germline-derived CDR1 and CDR2 are LNHDA and SQIVND (reference sequence). The CDR3 has 15 amino acids. In nucleotides, the CDR3 is TGTGCCAGTAGCCCAAGGACTAGCCCCTACAATGAGCAGTTCTTC. This gives the protein CASSPRTSPYNEQFF.

This chain uses TRBV18 with TRBJ2-5, with D possibly matching TRBD2 (5 bases). Trimming took off 2 bases at V and 5 bases at J, with 12 bases between the two ends. This CDR3 spans 14 amino acids. Germline assignment: CDR1 KGHSH and CDR2 LQKENI. The CDR3 reads CASSPGLEVETQYF. The CDR3 region has the DNA TGTGCCAGCTCACCAGGTCTGGAGGTGGAGACCCAGTACTTC. The full variable domain, in which reference TRBV18 and TRBJ2-5 provide the parts outside the CDR3, is NAGVMQNPRHLVRRRGQEARLRCSPMKGHSHVYWYRQLPEEGLKFMVYLQKENIIDESGMPKERFSAEFPKEGPSILRIQQVVRGDSAAYFCASSPGLEVETQYFGPGTRLLVL.

The V gene is TRBV7-9, the J gene TRBJ1-5; D uncertain. CDR3 length equals 17 residues. Per the germline V gene, CDR1 is SEHNR and CDR2 is FQNEAQ (reference sequence). Trimming shortened V by 5 bases and J by 4 bases, and 21 bases separated the two germline ends. DNA of the CDR3: TGTGCCAGCAGCCCCCTCCCTTGGGGAGTACATAATCAGCCCCAGCATTTT. Protein product: CASSPLPWGVHNQPQHF.

This chain joins TRBV24-1 and TRBJ2-7, with a weak D call TRBD2 (5 bases). Germline V gene lookup returns CDR1 KGHDR and CDR2 SFDVKD. Trimming removed 3 bases at V and 1 base at J, with 12 bases between. The CDR3 has 15 residues. The CDR3: CATSDPGIGSYEQYF. The CDR3 nucleotides are TGTGCCACCAGTGATCCGGGGATCGGGTCCTACGAGCAGTACTTC.

The CDR3 here is CASTAPNGRRTDTQYF. The CDR3 region has the DNA TGTGCCAGCACGGCCCCCAACGGGAGGAGGACAGATACGCAGTATTTT. The V gene is TRBV7-9, the J gene TRBJ2-3; 7 bases match TRBD2. Per germline, CDR1 SEHNR and CDR2 FQNEAQ (reference sequence). This CDR3 spans 16 amino acids. Trimming removed 7 bases from V and 3 bases from J; junction bases left unmatched: 13.

There are a few counts of this clone. This chain connects TRBV6-6 to TRBJ2-1; TRBD2 aligns across 7 bases. Germline values: CDR1 MNHNY, CDR2 SVGAGI (reference sequence). Unmatched junction bases numbered 13, after V lost 5 bases and J lost 0 bases. The CDR3 is 18 amino acids. The CDR3 sequence is CASSPGEWEGVSYNEQFF. The CDR3 nucleotides read TGTGCCAGCAGTCCCGGGGAGTGGGAGGGAGTCTCCTACAATGAGCAGTTCTTC.

This rearrangement joins TRBV6-5 to TRBJ2-3, with D hard to call. Between the trimmed V and J ends, which lost 0 bases and 4 bases, there was a span of 11 bases. The CDR3 length is 15 residues. Germline CDR1 reads MNHEY; CDR2 reads SVGAGI. The chain's CDR3 is CASSYSGLRADTQYF. The CDR3 DNA is TGTGCCAGCAGTTACTCGGGCCTTCGTGCAGATACGCAGTATTTT.

This clone was seen once. The chain employs TRBV5-1 and TRBJ2-7; 10 bases map to TRBD1. Germline V gene lookup returns CDR1 SGHRS and CDR2 YFSETQ. The CDR3 runs to 15 residues. The V and J ends lost 5 bases and 7 bases, in that order; junction bases with no gene match: 12. CDR3 residues: CASRSTGTGVEEQYF. The CDR3 nucleotides are TGCGCCAGCAGGTCAACCGGGACAGGGGTTGAAGAGCAGTACTTC.

This chain connects TRBV28 to TRBJ2-3; possible D gene TRBD2, 6 bases. Germline CDR1 MDHEN, CDR2 SYDVKM. Between the trimmed V and J ends, which lost 4 bases and 2 bases, there was a span of 16 bases. The CDR3 consists of 16 residues. The CDR3 DNA reads TGTGCCAGCAGTTCCACCGGGACTCCTACCACAGATACGCAGTATTTT. Encoded protein: CASSSTGTPTTDTQYF.

The V gene is TRBV2, the J gene TRBJ2-7; perhaps TRBD2 as D (6 bases). Trimming cost V 7 bases and J 4 bases, with 17 bases left between them. Germline assignment: CDR1 SNHLY and CDR2 FYNNEI. The CDR3 is 14 residues long. The CDR3 is CASIKLLGGYEQYF. The CDR3 DNA sequence: TGTGCCAGCATCAAGCTCCTGGGGGGATACGAGCAGTACTTC.

J is TRBJ2-1 and V is TRBV6-5; D is uncertain. From germline, CDR1 is MNHEY and CDR2 SVGAGI. Trimming shortened V by 2 bases and J by 8 bases, and 7 bases separated the two germline ends. The CDR3 runs to 12 residues. This CDR3 is CASSYPEHEQFF. The CDR3 DNA reads TGTGCCAGCAGTTACCCCGAGCATGAGCAGTTCTTC.

The chain links TRBV4-2 to TRBJ2-3; tentatively, D is TRBD2 (6 bases). The V end was cut by 1 base, the J end by 1 base, with 15 bases between. Per germline, CDR1 LGHNA and CDR2 YNFKEQ. There are 17 residues in the CDR3. The CDR3 DNA reads as TGTGCCAGCAGCCAAGGCTTACCGCCTAGCGGCACAGATACGCAGTATTTT. Residues: CASSQGLPPSGTDTQYF.

The chain carries TRBV12-3 or TRBV12-4 and TRBJ2-7; perhaps TRBD2 as D (6 bases). This CDR3 comprises 12 residues. Trimming took off 3 bases at V and 4 bases at J, with 7 bases between the two ends. CDR3 sequence reads: CASSFGSYEQYF. The CDR3 bases are TGTGCCAGCAGTTTCGGGAGTTACGAGCAGTACTTC.

This clone was found a few times. The sample carries other DNA sequences with the same CDR3. This chain uses TRBV19 with TRBJ2-7; the match to TRBD1 covers 7 bases. The CDR3 is 13 residues long. Looked up from germline, CDR1 is LNHDA and CDR2 is SQIVND (reference sequence). V was pared by 5 bases and J by 1 base, with 2 bases of the junction left unmatched. CDR3 coding DNA: TGTGCCAGTAGTGGACAGGCTTCCTACGAGCAGTACTTC. The encoded protein is CASSGQASYEQYF.

V is TRBV6-6 and J is TRBJ1-4; a possible D gene is TRBD1 (5 bases). Trimming took 5 bases from V and 8 from J, leaving 18 bases between them. The germline V gene has CDR1 MNHNY and CDR2 SVGAGI (reference sequence). This CDR3 contains 15 residues. Here the CDR3 reads CASSPSGEVDEKLFF. CDR3 nucleotide sequence: TGTGCCAGCAGTCCCTCGGGGGAGGTGGACGAAAAACTGTTTTTT.

The gene calls are TRBV2 and TRBJ1-5; the D is unclear. Trimming removed 4 bases from V and 2 bases from J, with 12 bases in between. The CDR3 loop spans 15 amino acids. Germline loops: CDR1 SNHLY, CDR2 FYNNEI. The CDR3 loop is CASSGTRAGNQPQHF. The CDR3 DNA is TGTGCCAGCAGTGGCACCAGAGCGGGCAATCAGCCCCAGCATTTT.

This chain connects TRBV18 to TRBJ1-1; D is unresolved. The germline V and J ends were trimmed by 2 bases and 7 bases, with 14 bases remaining between them. There are 14 residues in the CDR3. Germline values: CDR1 KGHSH, CDR2 LQKENI. The CDR3 loop is CASSPSYGENEAFF. CDR3 DNA sequence: TGTGCCAGCTCACCAAGTTACGGGGAGAATGAAGCTTTCTTT.

This clone came up a few times. The chain couples TRBV11-2 to TRBJ1-2, with D tentatively TRBD1 (5 bases). The CDR3 contains 15 residues. Trimming left V 1 base short and J 4 bases short, with 13 bases between. Looked up from germline, CDR1 is SGHAT and CDR2 is FQNNGV. The CDR3 reads CASSLVTGGPYGYTF. The CDR3 region has the DNA TGTGCCAGCAGCTTAGTGACCGGGGGTCCCTATGGCTACACCTTC.

This clone came up a few times. The chain has TRBV28 and TRBJ1-6, with 7 bases fitting TRBD1. CDR3 length: 15 amino acids. Trimming at V came to 5 bases and at J to 7 bases, leaving 8 bases not matched to a gene. Germline assignment: CDR1 MDHEN and CDR2 SYDVKM. CDR3 sequence (DNA): TGTGCCAGCAGTACCCGGGACAGACCAAATTCACCCCTCCACTTT. This translates into CASSTRDRPNSPLHF.

This chain uses TRBV7-2 with TRBJ1-5, with TRBD1 matching 10 bases. CDR3 size: 15 residues. V lost 5 bases and J lost 6; bases outside the gene matches: 7. Germline CDR1 and CDR2: SGHTA and FQGNSA. CDR3 amino acids: CASSQGQGEGQPQHF. CDR3 in DNA: TGTGCCAGCAGCCAAGGACAGGGGGAGGGTCAGCCCCAGCATTTT.

The rearrangement joins TRBV15 to TRBJ1-5, with 8 bases identical to TRBD1. The CDR3 extends over 15 amino acids. CDR1 is LNHNV and CDR2 is YYDKDF in the germline V gene (reference sequence). V shed 6 bases and J 4 bases; nucleotides not matched to a gene: 8. The CDR3 sequence is CATSPDRAINQPQHF. The DNA of the CDR3 is TGTGCCACCAGTCCGGACAGGGCGATTAATCAGCCCCAGCATTTT.

The rearrangement joins TRBV18 to TRBJ1-4; 9 nucleotides align to TRBD1. The CDR3 has 16 residues. Germline V CDR1 and CDR2: KGHSH, LQKENI. The junction had 19 bases not matched to a gene; V was cut back by 3 bases and J by 17 bases. CDR3 nucleotide sequence: TGTGCCAGCTCACCGGACCCCTCGGGACAGGGCTTTGATAAATTTTTT. It translates to CASSPDPSGQGFDKFF.

The chain is built from TRBV7-8 and TRBJ1-1; a weak D match, TRBD1 (5 bases). V gave up 0 bases and J gave up 4 bases, with 12 bases separating them. The CDR3 is 15 residues long. Germline V gene sequence: CDR1 SGHVS, CDR2 FQNEAQ. CDR3 nucleotide sequence: TGTGCCAGCAGCTTAGCGCTTGGGGGACTCACTGAAGCTTTCTTT. This translates into CASSLALGGLTEAFF. Using reference TRBV7-8 and TRBJ1-1 for the parts outside the CDR3, the full variable domain is GAGVSQSPRYKVAKRGQDVALRCDPISGHVSLFWYQQALGQGPEFLTYFQNEAQLDKSGLPSDRFFAERPEGSVSTLKIQRTQQEDSAVYLCASSLALGGLTEAFFGQGTRLTVV.

The V call is TRBV29-1, the J call TRBJ1-2; D is perhaps TRBD1 (6 bases). This CDR3 has 14 residues. CDR1 SQVTM and CDR2 ANQGSEA come from the germline V gene. V was pared by 0 bases and J by 2 bases, with 10 bases between. Here the CDR3 reads CSVEEDSRNYGYTF. In DNA, the CDR3 is TGCAGCGTTGAAGAGGACAGCCGGAACTATGGCTACACCTTC.

The chain is built from TRBV5-4 and TRBJ1-2; weak D call: TRBD1 (5 bases). This CDR3 has 14 amino acids. V was pared by 4 bases and J by 5 bases, with 15 bases between. Looked up from germline, CDR1 is SGHNT and CDR2 is YYREEE (reference sequence). The CDR3 DNA reads as TGTGCCAGCAGCCTTCCTGGGGGGAGGTATGGCTACACCTTC. This encodes CASSLPGGRYGYTF.

The chain combines TRBV7-3 with TRBJ2-2, with D hard to call. In germline, CDR1 is SGHTA, CDR2 FQGTGA. The V and J ends lost 5 bases and 1 base respectively, with 8 bases between them. This CDR3 region has 14 residues. CDR3 sequence: CASSPRRNTGELFF. In nucleotides, the CDR3 is TGTGCCAGCAGCCCCCGTCGGAACACCGGGGAGCTGTTTTTT.

The rearrangement links TRBV27 to TRBJ2-7, with D maybe TRBD1 (6 bases). Germline CDR1 reads MNHEY; CDR2 reads SMNVEV (reference sequence). The CDR3 has 15 amino acids. Trimming took 6 bases from V and 5 from J, leaving 20 bases between them. DNA for the CDR3: TGTGCCAGCAGCAACCGGGGTGGGGGCAACCACGAGCAGTACTTC. This encodes CASSNRGGGNHEQYF.